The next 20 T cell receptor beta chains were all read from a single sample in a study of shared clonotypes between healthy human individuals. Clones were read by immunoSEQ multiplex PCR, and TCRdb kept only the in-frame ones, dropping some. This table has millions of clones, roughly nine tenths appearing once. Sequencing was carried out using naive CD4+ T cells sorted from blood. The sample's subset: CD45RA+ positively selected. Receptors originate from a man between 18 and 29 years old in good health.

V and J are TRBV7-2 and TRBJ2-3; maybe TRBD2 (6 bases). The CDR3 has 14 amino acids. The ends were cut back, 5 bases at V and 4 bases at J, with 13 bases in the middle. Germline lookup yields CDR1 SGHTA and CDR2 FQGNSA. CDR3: CASSPGGSADTQYF. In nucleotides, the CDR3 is TGTGCCAGCAGCCCCGGAGGGAGCGCAGATACGCAGTATTTT.

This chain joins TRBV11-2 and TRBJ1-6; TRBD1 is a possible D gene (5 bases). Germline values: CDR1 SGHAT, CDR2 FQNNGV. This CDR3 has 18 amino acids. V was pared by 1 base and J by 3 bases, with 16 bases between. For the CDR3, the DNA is TGTGCCAGCAGCTTAGGTCGGGGGGGTGGCCGCTATAATTCACCCCTCCACTTT. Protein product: CASSLGRGGGRYNSPLHF.

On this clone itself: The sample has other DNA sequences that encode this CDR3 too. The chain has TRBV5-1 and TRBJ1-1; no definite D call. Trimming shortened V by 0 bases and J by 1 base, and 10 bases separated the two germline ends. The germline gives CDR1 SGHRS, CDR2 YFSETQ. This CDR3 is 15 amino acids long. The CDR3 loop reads CASSLEGGKNTEAFF. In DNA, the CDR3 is TGCGCCAGCAGCTTGGAAGGCGGAAAGAACACTGAAGCTTTCTTT.

The CDR3 sequence: CASSQGAARDQPQHF. CDR3 sequence (DNA): TGTGCCAGCAGCCAGGGGGCCGCCCGAGATCAGCCCCAGCATTTT. The J gene is TRBJ1-5, the V gene TRBV28; TRBD1 aligns across 8 bases. With 6 bases clipped from V and 5 bases from J, the junction kept 9 bases outside the gene matches. CDR3 length: 15 residues. In germline, CDR1 is MDHEN, CDR2 SYDVKM.

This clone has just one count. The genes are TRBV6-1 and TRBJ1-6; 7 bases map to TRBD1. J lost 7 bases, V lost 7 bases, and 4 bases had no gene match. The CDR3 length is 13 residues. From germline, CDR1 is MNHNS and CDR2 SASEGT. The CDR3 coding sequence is TGTGCCAGCATGGGACAGAGGAATTCACCCCTCCACTTT. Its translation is CASMGQRNSPLHF.

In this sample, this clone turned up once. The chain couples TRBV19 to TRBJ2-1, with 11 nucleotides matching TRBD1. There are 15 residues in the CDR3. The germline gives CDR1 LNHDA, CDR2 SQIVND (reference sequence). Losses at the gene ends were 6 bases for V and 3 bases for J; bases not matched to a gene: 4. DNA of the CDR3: TGTGCCAGTAGGGTGGACAGGGGGCTCTACAATGAGCAGTTCTTC. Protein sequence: CASRVDRGLYNEQFF.

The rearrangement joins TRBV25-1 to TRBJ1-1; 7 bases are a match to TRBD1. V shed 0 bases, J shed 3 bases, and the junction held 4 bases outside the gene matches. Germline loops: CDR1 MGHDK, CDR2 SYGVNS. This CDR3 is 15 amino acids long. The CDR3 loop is CASSEYPGGYTEAFF. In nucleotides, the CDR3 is TGTGCCAGCAGTGAATATCCAGGGGGGTACACTGAAGCTTTCTTT.

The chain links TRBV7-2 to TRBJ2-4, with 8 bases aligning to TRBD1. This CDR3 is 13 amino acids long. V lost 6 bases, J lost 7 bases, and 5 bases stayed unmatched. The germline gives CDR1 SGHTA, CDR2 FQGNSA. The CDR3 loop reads CASRPGTGNIQYF. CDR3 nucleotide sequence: TGTGCCAGCAGACCTGGGACAGGTAACATTCAGTACTTC.

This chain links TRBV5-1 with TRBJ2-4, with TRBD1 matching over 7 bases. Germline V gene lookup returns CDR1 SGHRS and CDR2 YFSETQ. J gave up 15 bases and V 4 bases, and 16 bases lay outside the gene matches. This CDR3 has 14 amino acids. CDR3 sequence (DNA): TGCGCCAGCAGCCCGGACAGGCTAGGGTTGATTTGGTACTTC. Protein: CASSPDRLGLIWYF.

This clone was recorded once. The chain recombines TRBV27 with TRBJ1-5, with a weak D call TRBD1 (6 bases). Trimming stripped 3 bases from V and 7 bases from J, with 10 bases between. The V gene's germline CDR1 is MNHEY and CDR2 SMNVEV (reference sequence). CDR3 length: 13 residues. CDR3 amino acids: CASSLSGDQPQHF. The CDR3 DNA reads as TGTGCCAGCAGTTTGTCAGGGGACCAGCCCCAGCATTTT.

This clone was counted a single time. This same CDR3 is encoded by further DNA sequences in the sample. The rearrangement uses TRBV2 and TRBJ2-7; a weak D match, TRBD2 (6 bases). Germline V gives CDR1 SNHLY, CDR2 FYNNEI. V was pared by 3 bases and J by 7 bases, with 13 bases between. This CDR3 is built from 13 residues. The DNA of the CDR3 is TGTGCCAGCAGTGACCGGGGGTTCGGGGAGCAGTACTTC. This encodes CASSDRGFGEQYF.

The CDR3: CASAFGGPNEKLFF. CDR3 DNA: TGTGCCAGCGCCTTTGGTGGGCCTAATGAAAAACTGTTTTTT. The J gene is TRBJ1-4, the V gene TRBV5-6; D is unresolved. Germline V gene sequence: CDR1 SGHDT, CDR2 YYEEEE. The CDR3 has 14 amino acids. The V end was cut by 7 bases, the J end by 3 bases, with 13 bases between.

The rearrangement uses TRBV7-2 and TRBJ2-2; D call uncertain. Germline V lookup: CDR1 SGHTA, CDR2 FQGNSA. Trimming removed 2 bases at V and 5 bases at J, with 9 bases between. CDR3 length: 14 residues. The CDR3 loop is CASSLLAATGELFF. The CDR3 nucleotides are TGTGCCAGCAGCTTATTGGCCGCGACCGGGGAGCTGTTTTTT.

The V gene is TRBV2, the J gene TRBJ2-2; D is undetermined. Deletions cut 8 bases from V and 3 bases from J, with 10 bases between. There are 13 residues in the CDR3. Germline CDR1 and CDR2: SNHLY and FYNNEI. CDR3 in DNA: TGTGCCAGCGGACGAAGTCACACCGGGGAGCTGTTTTTT. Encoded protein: CASGRSHTGELFF.

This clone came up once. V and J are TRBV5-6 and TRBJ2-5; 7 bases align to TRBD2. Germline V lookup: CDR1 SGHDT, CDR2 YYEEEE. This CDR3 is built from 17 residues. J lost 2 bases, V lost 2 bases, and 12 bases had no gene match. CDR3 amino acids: CASSLSPWGGLQETQYF. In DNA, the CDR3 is TGTGCCAGCAGCTTATCCCCCTGGGGAGGGCTGCAAGAGACCCAGTACTTC.

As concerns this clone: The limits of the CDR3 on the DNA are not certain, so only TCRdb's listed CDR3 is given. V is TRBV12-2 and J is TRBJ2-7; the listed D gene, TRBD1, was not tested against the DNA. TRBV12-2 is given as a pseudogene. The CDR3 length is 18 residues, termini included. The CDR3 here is CASRLGPPSVGQGNEQYF.

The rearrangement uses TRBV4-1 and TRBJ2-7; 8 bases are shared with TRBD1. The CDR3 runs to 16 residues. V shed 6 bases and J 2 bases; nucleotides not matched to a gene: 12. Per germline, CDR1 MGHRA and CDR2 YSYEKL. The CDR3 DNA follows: TGCGCCAGCAGTCTTACCGGGACAGGCCAAACCTACGAGCAGTACTTC. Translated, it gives CASSLTGTGQTYEQYF.

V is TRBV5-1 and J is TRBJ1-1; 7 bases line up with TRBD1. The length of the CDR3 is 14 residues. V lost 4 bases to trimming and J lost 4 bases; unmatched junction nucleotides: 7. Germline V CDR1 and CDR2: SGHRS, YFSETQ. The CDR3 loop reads CASSVQGSGTEAFF. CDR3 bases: TGCGCCAGCAGCGTACAGGGGAGCGGCACTGAAGCTTTCTTT.

As DNA, the CDR3 is TGTGCCAGCAGTTCTCAAAACCTCTTCGGGGATCAGCCCCAGCATTTT. This gives the protein CASSSQNLFGDQPQHF. V usage is TRBV28 and J usage is TRBJ1-5; the D is unclear. This CDR3 region has 16 residues. Between the trimmed V and J ends, which lost 4 bases and 5 bases, there was a span of 18 bases. The germline CDR1 and CDR2 sequences are MDHEN and SYDVKM.

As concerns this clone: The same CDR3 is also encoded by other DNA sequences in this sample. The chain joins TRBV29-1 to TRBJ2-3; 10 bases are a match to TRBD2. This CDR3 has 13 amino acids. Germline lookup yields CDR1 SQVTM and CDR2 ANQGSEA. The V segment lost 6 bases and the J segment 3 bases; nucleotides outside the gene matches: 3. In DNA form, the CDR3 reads TGCAGCGTCGTAGCGGGAGGAACAGATACGCAGTATTTT. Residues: CSVVAGGTDTQYF.